This entry lists 20 T cell receptor beta chains sequenced from one sample in a study of read filtering for tumor transcriptome and immune sequencing. The library was built from roughly 400 ng RNA with molecular barcoded adaptors for alpha/delta and beta/gamma chains. From the reads, TCRdb called clonotypes with MiXCR, one entry per CDR3 protein. The sample yields over 35,000 distinct CDR3 sequences, 12% seen once. The sequencing sample was made of a population of CD138-negative cells sorted from bone marrow. The receptors here all came from a donor at least 40 years old with multiple myeloma.

This clonotype showed up many times. CDR3 bases: TGTGCCAGCAGCTTTGGCCAGGGTTCGTTCTACAATGAGCAGTTCTTC. Translating it yields CASSFGQGSFYNEQFF. V is TRBV13 and J is TRBJ2-1; TRBD1 might be the D (5 bases). This CDR3 has 16 amino acids. Trimming cost V 3 bases and J 3 bases, with 15 bases left between them. CDR1 PRHDT and CDR2 FYEKMQ come from the germline V gene (reference sequence).

Comment on this clonotype: This may stem from a read error, because a much larger clone lies one nucleotide away. V and J are TRBV12-3 or TRBV12-4 and TRBJ2-1; D possibly corresponds to TRBD2 (6 bases). This CDR3 spans 14 amino acids. Trimming removed 4 bases from V and 3 bases from J, with 10 bases in between. CDR3 protein: CASSCGGIYNEQFF. Written as DNA, the CDR3 is TGTGCCAGCAGTTGTGGGGGGATCTACAATGAGCAGTTCTTC.

This clonotype was detected many times. The chain joins TRBV7-2 to TRBJ2-3, with a possible D match to TRBD2 (5 bases). The CDR3 extends over 15 amino acids. With 5 bases removed from V and 1 base from J, the gap between germline ends came to 13 bases. Germline assignment: CDR1 SGHTA and CDR2 FQGNSA. CDR3 nucleotides: TGTGCCAGCAGCATCGCGGGTGGCCGCACAGATACGCAGTATTTT. It specifies CASSIAGGRTDTQYF.

This clonotype appeared many times. The rearrangement joins TRBV29-1 to TRBJ1-1; TRBD1 might be the D (5 bases). Germline V lookup: CDR1 SQVTM, CDR2 ANQGSEA. Trimming shortened V by 4 bases and J by 5 bases, and 11 bases separated the two germline ends. There are 12 residues in the CDR3. CDR3 loop: CSVAGLGTEAFF. The CDR3 nucleotides are TGCAGCGTTGCAGGGCTGGGGACTGAAGCTTTCTTT.

The sample holds many counts of this clonotype. The chain couples TRBV7-2 to TRBJ2-7; TRBD1 agrees at 9 bases. In germline, CDR1 is SGHTA, CDR2 FQGNSA. The CDR3 totals 12 residues. V lost 5 bases to trimming and J lost 4 bases; unmatched junction nucleotides: 0. This CDR3 is CASSGTGYEQYF. CDR3 nucleotide sequence: TGTGCCAGCAGCGGGACAGGGTACGAGCAGTACTTC.

This clonotype showed up many times. The chain carries TRBV7-9 and TRBJ2-2; tentative D call: TRBD2 (5 bases). Trimming pared 5 bases from V and 6 bases from J, leaving 13 bases between. The length of the CDR3 is 14 residues. Germline CDR1 reads SEHNR; CDR2 reads FQNEAQ (reference sequence). The CDR3 sequence is CASSTSDGAGELFF. The CDR3 DNA reads as TGTGCCAGCAGCACATCGGACGGGGCCGGGGAGCTGTTTTTT.

Points on this clonotype: Since no conserved phenylalanine or tryptophan closes the CDR3, a read error is the likely cause. CDR3 amino acids: CASSPIERASTDTQYL. CDR3 sequence (DNA): TGTGCCAGCTCACCTATAGAGAGGGCAAGCACAGATACGCAGTATCTT. The rearrangement links TRBV18 to TRBJ2-3; tentatively, D is TRBD2 (5 bases). Looked up from germline, CDR1 is KGHSH and CDR2 is LQKENI. Trimming cost V 3 bases and J 0 bases, with 13 bases left between them. This CDR3 has 16 residues.

This clonotype was counted ten times or more. This chain joins TRBV29-1 and TRBJ2-3; TRBD2 matches 10 bases. This CDR3 is 17 amino acids long. V lost 6 bases and J lost 3; bases outside the gene matches: 15. Germline V gene sequence: CDR1 SQVTM, CDR2 ANQGSEA. The DNA of the CDR3 is TGCAGCGTCGGGGGGACTAGCGATTGGGGCGGAACAGATACGCAGTATTTT. Translating gives CSVGGTSDWGGTDTQYF.

Details on this clonotype: The junction shows a germline mismatch at one end, possibly a read error. This chain uses TRBV28 with TRBJ2-2, with D perhaps TRBD2 (5 bases). Germline CDR1 is MDHEN and CDR2 is SYDVKM. This CDR3 is built from 15 residues. The CDR3 region has the DNA TGTGCCAGCAGTGTATCGTACAGCAACACCGGGGAGCTGATTTTT. The encoded protein is CASSVSYSNTGELIF.

This clonotype turned up a few times. The chain carries TRBV29-1 and TRBJ2-7; D perhaps matches TRBD2 (6 bases). Germline assignment: CDR1 SQVTM and CDR2 ANQGSEA. The CDR3 consists of 12 residues. Trimming removed 3 bases at V and 7 bases at J, with 13 bases between. This CDR3 is CSVEGGMEEQYF. The CDR3 DNA reads TGCAGCGTTGAGGGGGGAATGGAAGAGCAGTACTTC.

This clonotype was seen repeatedly, ten times or more. The chain combines TRBV7-8 with TRBJ2-1; D is unclear. Germline V gene lookup returns CDR1 SGHVS and CDR2 FQNEAQ. The CDR3 spans 12 residues. The V end lost 5 bases, the J end lost 6 bases, and 8 bases lay between the germline ends. CDR3 sequence: CASSHFINEQFF. For the CDR3, the DNA is TGTGCCAGCAGCCACTTCATCAATGAGCAGTTCTTC.

The sample holds a few counts of this clonotype. The rearrangement uses TRBV12-3 or TRBV12-4 and TRBJ2-2; D remains ambiguous. The length of the CDR3 is 12 residues. Trimming removed 3 bases from V and 3 bases from J, with 2 bases in between. The CDR3 DNA sequence: TGTGCCAGCAGTTTTGACACCGGGGAGCTGTTTTTT. It codes for CASSFDTGELFF.

This clonotype was seen a single time. This likely stems from a read error, as it lies one base from a far larger clone. The V gene is TRBV20-1, the J gene TRBJ1-4; 12 nucleotides line up with TRBD2. The tail of the sequence fits TRBJ2-3 better, so the J call may be wrong. Germline-derived CDR1 and CDR2 are DFQATT and SNEGSKA (reference sequence). The CDR3 contains 17 residues. CDR3 protein: CSARDRILAGGPRPQYF. The CDR3, as DNA: TGCAGTGCTAGAGATCGGATCCTAGCGGGGGGGCCTAGGCCGCAGTATTTT.

The chain is built from TRBV3-1 and TRBJ1-3; D possibly corresponds to TRBD1 (5 bases). Trimming left V 2 bases short and J 8 bases short, with 13 bases between. The CDR3 extends over 14 amino acids. Germline V CDR1 and CDR2: LGHDT, YNNKEL (reference sequence). DNA of the CDR3: TGTGCCAGCAGCCAATGGGCAGGGATGGACACCATATATTTT. Amino acids: CASSQWAGMDTIYF.

This clonotype was recorded at least ten times. The chain links TRBV7-3 to TRBJ2-1; D might be TRBD2 (5 bases). The germline CDR1 and CDR2 sequences are SGHTA and FQGTGA. There are 15 residues in the CDR3. Trimming took 1 base from V and 4 from J, leaving 11 bases between them. CDR3 residues: CASSLNLAWYNEQFF. CDR3 in DNA: TGTGCCAGCAGCTTAAACCTAGCTTGGTACAATGAGCAGTTCTTC.

This clonotype was observed a few times. The J gene is TRBJ1-6, the V gene TRBV12-3 or TRBV12-4, with 8 bases aligning to TRBD1. CDR3 length: 14 residues. The trim removed 6 bases at V and 7 bases at J, leaving 5 bases unmatched. CDR3 loop: CASRTGGRNSPLHF. Here the CDR3 DNA reads TGTGCCAGCAGAACAGGGGGACGGAATTCACCCCTCCACTTT.

Worth noting for this clonotype: Germline and junction disagree at one end, which may indicate a read error. V gene TRBV11-2 combines with J gene TRBJ1-1; D unclear. CDR3 length: 14 residues. Germline CDR1 is SGHAT and CDR2 is FQNNGV. CDR3 DNA sequence: TGTGTCAGCAGCCTCCAGAGGACGAACACTGAAGCTTTCTTT. Translated: CVSSLQRTNTEAFF.

This clonotype was counted many times. The chain joins TRBV10-3 to TRBJ1-5, with TRBD1 matching over 10 bases. Germline CDR1 and CDR2: ENHRY and SYGVKD. Trimming cost V 2 bases and J 3 bases; bases outside gene matches: 7. There are 17 residues in the CDR3. The DNA for the CDR3 is TGTGCCATCAGTGAGGGGGAAGGGACAGGGGACAATCAGCCCCAGCATTTT. Translation gives CAISEGEGTGDNQPQHF.

This clonotype was counted ten times or more. This CDR3 is CSGSGGNTIYF. DNA for the CDR3: TGCAGTGGATCTGGGGGAAACACCATATATTTT. The rearrangement links TRBV20-1 to TRBJ1-3; no clear D. Trimming took off 7 bases at V and 4 bases at J, with 8 bases between the two ends. The CDR3 length is 11 residues. Per the germline V gene, CDR1 is DFQATT and CDR2 is SNEGSKA (reference sequence).

At least ten counts were recorded for this clonotype. The rearrangement uses TRBV7-2 and TRBJ2-3; no definite D call. Looked up from germline, CDR1 is SGHTA and CDR2 is FQGNSA. Trimming shortened V by 0 bases and J by 5 bases, and 9 bases separated the two germline ends. CDR3 length: 14 residues. CDR3 nucleotide sequence: TGTGCCAGCAGCTTAGCGTTCCTAGTAGATACGCAGTATTTT. Translation gives CASSLAFLVDTQYF.